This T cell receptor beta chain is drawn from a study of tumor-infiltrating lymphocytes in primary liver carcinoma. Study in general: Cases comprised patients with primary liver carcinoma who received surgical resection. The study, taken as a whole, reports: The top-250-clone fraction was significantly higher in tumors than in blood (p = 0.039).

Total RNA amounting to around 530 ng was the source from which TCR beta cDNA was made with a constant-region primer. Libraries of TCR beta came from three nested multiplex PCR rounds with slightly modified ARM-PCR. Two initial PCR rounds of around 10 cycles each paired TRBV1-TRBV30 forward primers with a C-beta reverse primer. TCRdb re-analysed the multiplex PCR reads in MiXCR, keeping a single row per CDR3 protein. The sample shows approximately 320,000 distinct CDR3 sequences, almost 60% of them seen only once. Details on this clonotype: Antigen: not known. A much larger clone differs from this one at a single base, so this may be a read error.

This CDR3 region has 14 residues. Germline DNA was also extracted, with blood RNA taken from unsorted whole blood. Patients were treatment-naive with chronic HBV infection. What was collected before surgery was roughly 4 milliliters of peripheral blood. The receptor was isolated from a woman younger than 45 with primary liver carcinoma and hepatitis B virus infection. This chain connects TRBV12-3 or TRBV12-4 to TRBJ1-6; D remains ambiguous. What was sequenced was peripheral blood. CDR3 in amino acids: CVSRKGGSTPTLHF. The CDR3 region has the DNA TGTGTCAGCAGGAAGGGCGGGTCGACCCCAACCCTCCACTTT.